The present T cell receptor beta chain was sequenced within a study of cytomegalovirus exposure and HLA in healthy donors. Study-wide findings and caveats: Reports credit the classifier with highly specific, highly sensitive diagnosis of cytomegalovirus status. Looking again later, the authors saw that most CMV-associated TCR beta chains seemed HLA-restricted.

This clone appeared once. Its matching antigen is unknown. The germline V and J ends were trimmed by 4 bases and 4 bases, with 6 bases remaining between them. CDR3 length: 11 residues. In germline, CDR1 is SGHNT, CDR2 YYREEE (reference sequence). Use of 60 Vbeta and 13 Jbeta primers characterized the PCR. Repertoires were generated with immunoSEQ multiplex PCR, while TCRdb's copy carries only in-frame clones and drops some. The sample lists roughly 130,000 clones, roughly 77% occurring once. The TCR originated in a female donor in good health and CMV-seronegative. The sequenced sample consisted of PBMCs. The gene calls are TRBV5-4 and TRBJ2-7; D not resolved. The CDR3 DNA reads as TGTGCCAGCAGCACGACTTACGAGCAGTACTTC. Protein product: CASSTTYEQYF.